A single sample is the source of the 8 T cell receptor beta chains below, sequenced in a study of neurological immune-mediated disorders. One entry per CDR3 protein results from TCRdb running MiXCR on the 5' RACE reads. This sample carries some 77,000 distinct CDR3 sequences, approximately 10% of them seen once, and the ten largest clones take 1.5% to 2%. Sample: PBMCs. The receptor source for this set is a man aged 50-59 years in good health.

Comments on this clonotype: At one end the junction does not follow the germline gene, possibly because of a read error. In nucleotides, the CDR3 is TGTTCCAGCCTCAGGGCGGGAGGGACTCATGATCAGTTCTTC. Translation gives CSSLRAGGTHDQFF. This chain joins TRBV12-3 or TRBV12-4 and TRBJ2-1; 9 bases align to TRBD2. There are 14 residues in the CDR3.

There are many counts of this clonotype. The rearrangement joins TRBV27 to TRBJ1-4; TRBD1 is a possible D gene (6 bases). Germline V CDR1 and CDR2: MNHEY, SMNVEV (reference sequence). The CDR3 contains 14 residues. Trimming pared 6 bases from V and 8 bases from J, leaving 16 bases between. CDR3 sequence reads: CASRQSGGAEKLFF. The CDR3 nucleotides are TGTGCCAGCAGACAGTCCGGGGGCGCAGAAAAACTGTTTTTT. Using reference TRBV27 and TRBJ1-4 for the parts outside the CDR3, the full variable domain is EAQVTQNPRYLITVTGKKLTVTCSQNMNHEYMSWYRQDPGLGLRQIYYSMNVEVTDKGDVPEGYKVSRKEKRNFPLILESPSPNQTSLYFCASRQSGGAEKLFFGSGTQLSVL.

In its sample, this clonotype was seen many times. The chain recombines TRBV7-8 with TRBJ2-5; D gene unclear. V was pared by 7 bases and J by 4 bases, with 19 bases between. Germline V lookup: CDR1 SGHVS, CDR2 FQNEAQ. This CDR3 is built from 15 residues. CDR3 region: CASNPSARSGETQYF. In nucleotides, the CDR3 is TGTGCCAGCAATCCAAGCGCCCGGTCGGGAGAGACCCAGTACTTC.

This clonotype has more than one count but fewer than ten. The chain uses TRBV7-2 and TRBJ2-7, with D possibly matching TRBD2 (5 bases). The CDR3 spans 15 residues. The germline V gene has CDR1 SGHTA and CDR2 FQGNSA. The V end was cut by 2 bases, the J end by 3 bases, with 14 bases between. The CDR3 loop is CASSLTRGGIYEQYF. CDR3 sequence (DNA): TGTGCCAGCAGCTTAACCCGGGGTGGTATCTACGAGCAGTACTTC.

This clonotype was seen at least ten times. The chain couples TRBV7-2 to TRBJ1-2, with 8 bases fitting TRBD1. Germline lookup yields CDR1 SGHTA and CDR2 FQGNSA. The CDR3 length is 15 residues. Trimming at V came to 5 bases and at J to 4 bases, leaving 9 bases not matched to a gene. CDR3 nucleotides: TGTGCCAGCAGCCCGATGGACAGGGTGGGCTATGGCTACACCTTC. It specifies CASSPMDRVGYGYTF.

This clonotype was recorded many times. V and J are TRBV12-3 or TRBV12-4 and TRBJ2-5; TRBD1 matches 9 bases. The CDR3 has 16 residues. Trimming at V came to 5 bases and at J to 0 bases, leaving 7 bases not matched to a gene. CDR3 sequence reads: CASSPTTGGNQETQYF. The CDR3 DNA reads TGTGCCAGCAGTCCGACGACAGGGGGGAACCAAGAGACCCAGTACTTC.

The chain employs TRBV20-1 and TRBJ2-7; TRBD2 aligns across 9 bases. The CDR3 is 14 amino acids. Germline CDR1 is DFQATT and CDR2 is SNEGSKA (reference sequence). The ends lost 2 bases at V and 5 bases at J; junction bases unmatched: 7. The CDR3 here is CSARSGLAVHEQYF. CDR3 coding DNA: TGCAGTGCTAGATCGGGACTAGCTGTCCACGAGCAGTACTTC.

There are many counts of this clonotype. Here the CDR3 DNA reads TGCGCCAGCAGTACAGGGGCTCGGGATGAGCAGTTCTTC. Protein product: CASSTGARDEQFF. V is TRBV5-1 and J is TRBJ2-1; TRBD1 agrees at 7 bases. This CDR3 region has 13 residues. Germline V gene sequence: CDR1 SGHRS, CDR2 YFSETQ. V shed 5 bases and J 8 bases; nucleotides not matched to a gene: 7.